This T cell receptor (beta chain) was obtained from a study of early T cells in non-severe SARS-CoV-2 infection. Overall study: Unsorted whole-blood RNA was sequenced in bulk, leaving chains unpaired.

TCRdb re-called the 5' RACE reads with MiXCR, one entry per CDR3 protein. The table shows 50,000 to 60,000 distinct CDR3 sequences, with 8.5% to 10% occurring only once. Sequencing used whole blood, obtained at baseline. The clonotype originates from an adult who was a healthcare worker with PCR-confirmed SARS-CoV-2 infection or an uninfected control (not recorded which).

This CDR3 is CASSPGSGRGFEQYF. The CDR3, as DNA: TGTGCCAGCAGCCCAGGGAGCGGGAGGGGCTTCGAGCAGTACTTC. The gene calls are TRBV7-6 and TRBJ2-7, with 10 bases identical to TRBD2. CDR3 length: 15 amino acids. J gave up 6 bases and V 5 bases, and 10 bases lay outside the gene matches. CDR1 is SGHVS, CDR2 FNYEAQ, per germline.